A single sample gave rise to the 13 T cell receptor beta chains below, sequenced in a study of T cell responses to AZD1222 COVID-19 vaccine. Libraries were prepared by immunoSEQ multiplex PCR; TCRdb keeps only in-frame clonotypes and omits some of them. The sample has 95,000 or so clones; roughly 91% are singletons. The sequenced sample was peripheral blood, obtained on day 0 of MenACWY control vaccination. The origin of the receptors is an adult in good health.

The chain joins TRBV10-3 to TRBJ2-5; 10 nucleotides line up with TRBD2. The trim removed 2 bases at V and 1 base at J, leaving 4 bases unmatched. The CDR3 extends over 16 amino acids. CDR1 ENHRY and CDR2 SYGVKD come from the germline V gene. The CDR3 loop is CAISESSGGSQETQYF. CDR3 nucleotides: TGTGCCATCAGTGAGAGTAGCGGGGGGTCCCAAGAGACCCAGTACTTC.

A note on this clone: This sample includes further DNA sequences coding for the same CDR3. The CDR3 is CASSFGGTEAFF. CDR3 sequence (DNA): TGTGCCAGCAGCTTTGGGGGCACTGAAGCTTTCTTT. This chain joins TRBV5-4 and TRBJ1-1; tentative D call: TRBD1 (5 bases). V lost 2 bases and J 4 bases, leaving 6 bases between the germline ends. CDR1 and CDR2 (germline): SGHNT, YYREEE (reference sequence). This CDR3 comprises 12 residues.

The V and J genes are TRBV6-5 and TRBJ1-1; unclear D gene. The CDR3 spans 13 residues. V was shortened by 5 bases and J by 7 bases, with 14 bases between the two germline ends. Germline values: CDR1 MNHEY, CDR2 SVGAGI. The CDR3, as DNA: TGTGCCAGCAGTCTAAGTTCTGGTTTTGAAGCTTTCTTT. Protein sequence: CASSLSSGFEAFF.

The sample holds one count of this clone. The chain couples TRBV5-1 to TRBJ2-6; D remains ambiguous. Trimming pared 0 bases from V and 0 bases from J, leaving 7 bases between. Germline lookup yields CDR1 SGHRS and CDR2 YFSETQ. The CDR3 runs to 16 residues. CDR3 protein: CASSLGRSSGANVLTF. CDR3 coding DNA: TGCGCCAGCAGCTTGGGTCGAAGCTCTGGGGCCAACGTCCTGACTTTC.

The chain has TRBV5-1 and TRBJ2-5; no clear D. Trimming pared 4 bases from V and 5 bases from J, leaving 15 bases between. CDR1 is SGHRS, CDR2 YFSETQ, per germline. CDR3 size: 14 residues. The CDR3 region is CASSADSTGETQYF. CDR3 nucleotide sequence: TGCGCCAGCAGCGCCGACTCGACCGGGGAGACCCAGTACTTC.

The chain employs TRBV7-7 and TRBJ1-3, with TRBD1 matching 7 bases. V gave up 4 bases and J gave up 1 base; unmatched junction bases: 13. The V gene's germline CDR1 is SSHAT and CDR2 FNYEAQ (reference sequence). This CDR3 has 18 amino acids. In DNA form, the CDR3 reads TGTGCCAGCAGCTCCCGACAGGGCGCCGGGGTATCTGGAAACACCATATATTTT. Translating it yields CASSSRQGAGVSGNTIYF.

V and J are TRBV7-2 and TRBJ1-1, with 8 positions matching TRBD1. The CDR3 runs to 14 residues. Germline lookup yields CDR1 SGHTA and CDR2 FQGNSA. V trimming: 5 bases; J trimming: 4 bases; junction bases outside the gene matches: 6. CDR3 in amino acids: CASSPDRVITEAFF. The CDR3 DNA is TGTGCCAGCAGCCCGGACAGGGTGATCACTGAAGCTTTCTTT. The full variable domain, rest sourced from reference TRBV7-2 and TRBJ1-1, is GAGVSQSPSNKVTEKGKDVELRCDPISGHTALYWYRQSLGQGLEFLIYFQGNSAPDKSGLPSDRFSAERTGGSVSTLTIQRTQQEDSAVYLCASSPDRVITEAFFGQGTRLTVV.

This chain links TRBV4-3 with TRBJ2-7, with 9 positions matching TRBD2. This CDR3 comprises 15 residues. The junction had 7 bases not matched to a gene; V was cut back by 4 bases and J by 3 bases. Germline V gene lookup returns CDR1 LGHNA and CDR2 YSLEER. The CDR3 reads CASSPNAGGLYEQYF. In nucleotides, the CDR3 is TGCGCCAGCAGCCCCAACGCGGGGGGGCTCTACGAGCAGTACTTC.

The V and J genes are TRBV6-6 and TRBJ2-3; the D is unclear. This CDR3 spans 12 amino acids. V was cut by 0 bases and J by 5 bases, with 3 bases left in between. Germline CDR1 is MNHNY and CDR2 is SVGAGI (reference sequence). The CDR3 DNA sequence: TGTGCCAGCAGTTACTCACAAGATACGCAGTATTTT. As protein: CASSYSQDTQYF.

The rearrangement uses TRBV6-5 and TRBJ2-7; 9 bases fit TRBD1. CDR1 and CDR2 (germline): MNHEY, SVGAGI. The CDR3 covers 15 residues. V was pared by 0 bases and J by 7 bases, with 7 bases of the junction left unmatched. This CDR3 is CASSYSGTGNGEQYF. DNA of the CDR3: TGTGCCAGCAGTTACTCAGGGACAGGGAACGGGGAGCAGTACTTC.

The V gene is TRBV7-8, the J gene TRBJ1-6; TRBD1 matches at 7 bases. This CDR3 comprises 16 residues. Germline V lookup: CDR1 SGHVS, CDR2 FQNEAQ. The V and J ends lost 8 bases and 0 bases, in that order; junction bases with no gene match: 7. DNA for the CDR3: TGTGCCAGCTCCGGACAGGAGAGCTCCTATAATTCACCCCTCCACTTT. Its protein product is CASSGQESSYNSPLHF.

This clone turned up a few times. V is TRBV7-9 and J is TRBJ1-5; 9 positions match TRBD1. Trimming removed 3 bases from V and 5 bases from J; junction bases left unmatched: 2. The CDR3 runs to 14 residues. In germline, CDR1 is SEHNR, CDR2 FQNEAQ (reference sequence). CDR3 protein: CASSLGQGDQPQHF. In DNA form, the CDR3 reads TGTGCCAGCAGCTTGGGACAGGGCGATCAGCCCCAGCATTTT.

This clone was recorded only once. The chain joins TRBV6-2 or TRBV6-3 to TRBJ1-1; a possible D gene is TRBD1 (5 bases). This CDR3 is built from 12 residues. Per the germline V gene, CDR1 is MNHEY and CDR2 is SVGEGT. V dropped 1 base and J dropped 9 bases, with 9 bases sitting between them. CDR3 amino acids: CASSYLGAKAFF. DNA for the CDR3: TGTGCCAGCAGTTACTTAGGGGCTAAAGCTTTCTTT.